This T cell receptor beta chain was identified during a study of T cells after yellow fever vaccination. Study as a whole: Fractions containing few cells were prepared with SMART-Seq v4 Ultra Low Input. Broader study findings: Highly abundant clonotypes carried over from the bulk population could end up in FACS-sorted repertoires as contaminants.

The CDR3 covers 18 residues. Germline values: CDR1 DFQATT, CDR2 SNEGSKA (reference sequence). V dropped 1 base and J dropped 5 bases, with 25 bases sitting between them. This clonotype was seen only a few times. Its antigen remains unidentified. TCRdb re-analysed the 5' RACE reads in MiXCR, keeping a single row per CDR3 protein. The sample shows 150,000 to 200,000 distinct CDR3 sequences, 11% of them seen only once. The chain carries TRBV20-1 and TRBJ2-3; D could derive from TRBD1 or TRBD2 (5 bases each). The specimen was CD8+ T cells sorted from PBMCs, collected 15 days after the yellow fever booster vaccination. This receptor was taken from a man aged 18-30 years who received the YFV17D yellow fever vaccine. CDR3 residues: CSARVGDGDRKTQDTQYF. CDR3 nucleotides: TGCAGTGCTAGAGTGGGGGACGGGGATAGGAAAACACAAGATACGCAGTATTTT.